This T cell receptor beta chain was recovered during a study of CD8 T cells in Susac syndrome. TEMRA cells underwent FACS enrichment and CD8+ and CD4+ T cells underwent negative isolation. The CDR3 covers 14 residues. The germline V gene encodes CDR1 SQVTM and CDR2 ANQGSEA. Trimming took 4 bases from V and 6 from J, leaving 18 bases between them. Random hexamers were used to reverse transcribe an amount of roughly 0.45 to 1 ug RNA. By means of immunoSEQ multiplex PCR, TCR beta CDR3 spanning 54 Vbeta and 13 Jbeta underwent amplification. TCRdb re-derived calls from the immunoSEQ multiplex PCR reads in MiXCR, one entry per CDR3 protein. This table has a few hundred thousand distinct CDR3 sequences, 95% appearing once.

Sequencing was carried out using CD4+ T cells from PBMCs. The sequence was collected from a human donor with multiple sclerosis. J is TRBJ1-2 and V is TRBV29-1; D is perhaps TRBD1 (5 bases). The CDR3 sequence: CSVVGGAEADGYTF. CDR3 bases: TGCAGCGTTGTAGGAGGGGCGGAAGCCGATGGCTACACCTTC.